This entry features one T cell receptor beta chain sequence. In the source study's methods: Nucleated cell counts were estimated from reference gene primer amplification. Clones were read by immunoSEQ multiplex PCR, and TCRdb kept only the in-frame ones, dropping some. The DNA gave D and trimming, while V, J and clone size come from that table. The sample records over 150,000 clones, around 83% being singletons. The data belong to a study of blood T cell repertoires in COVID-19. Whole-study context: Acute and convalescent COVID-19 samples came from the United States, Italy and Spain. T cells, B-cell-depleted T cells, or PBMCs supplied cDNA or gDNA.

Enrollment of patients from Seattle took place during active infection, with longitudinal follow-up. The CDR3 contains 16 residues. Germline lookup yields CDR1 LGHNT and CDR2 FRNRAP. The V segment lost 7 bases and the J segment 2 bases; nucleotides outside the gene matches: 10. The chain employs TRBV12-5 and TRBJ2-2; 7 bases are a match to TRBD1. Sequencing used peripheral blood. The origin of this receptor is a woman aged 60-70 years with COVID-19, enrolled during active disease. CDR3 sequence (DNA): TGTGCTAGTGTCCCACCCGGGACAGTTAACACCGGGGAGCTGTTTTTT. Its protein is CASVPPGTVNTGELFF.